These 20 T cell receptor beta chains share one sample of origin, sequenced in a study of Graves' ophthalmopathy and Graves' hyperthyroidism (dated by TCRdb to 2016 to 2019). Sequencing was carried out with an Illumina HiSeq 2000. For repertoire sequencing, the TCR beta CDR3 regions were amplified from RNA transcripts. The first round of RT-PCR was done with HTBI primers and the Qiagen OneStep RT-PCR kit, and was followed by a second round of multiplex PCR, then size selection and purification. The raw public reads went through TCRdb reprocessing: fastp at Q25, MiXCR clone calling, in-frame beta chains kept. Under each unique CDR3 protein, matching rows form one entry showing the most common genes and DNA. The sample table records roughly 480,000 distinct CDR3 sequences; approximately 14% of these occur just once. Of the sample, 9.8% is held by the ten largest clones. The sequenced material came from blood. These receptors were collected from a woman in her twenties or thirties with Graves' ophthalmopathy. Donor details come from another sample of the same person, matched by shared clones.

This clonotype was detected a few times. This chain joins TRBV6-1 and TRBJ2-2; the D is unclear. Trimming shortened V by 1 base and J by 9 bases, and 9 bases separated the two germline ends. Germline V gene data show CDR1 as MNHNS and CDR2 as SASEGT. The CDR3 length is 13 residues. Here the CDR3 reads CASSEVGARELFF. The DNA of the CDR3 is TGTGCCAGCAGTGAAGTGGGTGCCCGGGAGCTGTTTTTT.

The table lists this clonotype with many counts. V is TRBV7-9 and J is TRBJ1-2; D call uncertain. V shed 8 bases and J shed 0 bases, with 16 bases lying between them. The germline gives CDR1 SEHNR, CDR2 FQNEAQ (reference sequence). This CDR3 region has 15 residues. CDR3 in amino acids: CASDPGLKTNYGYTF. In DNA form, the CDR3 reads TGTGCCAGCGACCCTGGTCTGAAGACTAACTATGGCTACACCTTC.

Ten or more counts support this clonotype. The rearrangement joins TRBV11-2 to TRBJ1-2; unclear D gene. The CDR3 is 13 amino acids. V lost 5 bases and J 3 bases, leaving 10 bases between the germline ends. Germline V gene sequence: CDR1 SGHAT, CDR2 FQNNGV. DNA for the CDR3: TGTGCCAGCAGCAAGGACGGCCACTATGGCTACACCTTC. It yields the protein CASSKDGHYGYTF.

This clonotype was counted at least ten times. V usage is TRBV15 and J usage is TRBJ1-2; 7 bases map to TRBD1. Germline lookup yields CDR1 LNHNV and CDR2 YYDKDF (reference sequence). This CDR3 region has 13 residues. The trim removed 5 bases at V and 2 bases at J, leaving 2 bases unmatched. CDR3 DNA sequence: TGTGCCACCAGCCAGGGACAGAACTATGGCTACACCTTC. This gives the protein CATSQGQNYGYTF.

Many counts were recorded for this clonotype. V gene TRBV7-9 combines with J gene TRBJ1-1; D unresolved. Trimming left V 5 bases short and J 6 bases short, with 7 bases between. This CDR3 spans 11 amino acids. Germline loops: CDR1 SEHNR, CDR2 FQNEAQ (reference sequence). The CDR3 DNA reads as TGTGCCAGCAGCCAAGAGGCTGAAGCTTTCTTT. Protein product: CASSQEAEAFF.

The V call is TRBV3-1, the J call TRBJ2-2, with 10 bases that match TRBD1. The CDR3 is made up of 13 amino acids. J gave up 8 bases and V 8 bases, and 5 bases lay outside the gene matches. The V gene's germline CDR1 is LGHDT and CDR2 YNNKEL (reference sequence). The CDR3 is CASHRDRGGELFF. DNA of the CDR3: TGTGCCAGCCACCGGGACAGGGGTGGGGAGCTGTTTTTT.

The rearrangement uses TRBV5-6 and TRBJ2-2, with D possibly matching TRBD1 (5 bases). V was clipped by 4 bases and J by 3 bases, with 10 bases between them. There are 14 residues in the CDR3. Germline V lookup: CDR1 SGHDT, CDR2 YYEEEE. The CDR3 here is CASSRGFHTGELFF. DNA for the CDR3: TGTGCCAGCAGCAGGGGATTCCACACCGGGGAGCTGTTTTTT.

This clonotype has more than one count but fewer than ten. The chain uses TRBV19 and TRBJ2-2; D gene unclear. The V gene lost 1 base and the J gene lost 6 bases, with 3 bases spanning the gap. Germline assignment: CDR1 LNHDA and CDR2 SQIVND (reference sequence). The CDR3 has 12 amino acids. CDR3: CASSIAAGELFF. CDR3 sequence (DNA): TGTGCCAGTAGTATAGCAGCCGGGGAGCTGTTTTTT.

In this sample, this clonotype turned up many times. V usage is TRBV6-1 and J usage is TRBJ2-7; a possible D gene is TRBD2 (6 bases). CDR3 length: 12 amino acids. CDR1 MNHNS and CDR2 SASEGT come from the germline V gene. Trimming took 0 bases from V and 6 from J, leaving 6 bases between them. As DNA, the CDR3 is TGTGCCAGCAGTGAAGCGCGGGGCGAGCAGTACTTC. Its translation: CASSEARGEQYF.

This clonotype showed up just a few times. This sequence joins TRBV4-1 and TRBJ1-1; maybe TRBD1 (5 bases). This CDR3 is 16 amino acids long. V shed 1 base and J shed 0 bases, with 12 bases lying between them. The germline V gene has CDR1 MGHRA and CDR2 YSYEKL. The CDR3 protein is CASSQVRIQVNTEAFF. In nucleotides, the CDR3 is TGCGCCAGCAGCCAAGTTCGTATACAGGTGAACACTGAAGCTTTCTTT.

There are many counts of this clonotype. This chain joins TRBV14 and TRBJ1-2, with D possibly TRBD1 on 5 matching bases. V was pared by 3 bases and J by 2 bases, with 16 bases between. Per the germline V gene, CDR1 is SGHDN and CDR2 is FVKESK. The CDR3 extends over 16 amino acids. CDR3 DNA sequence: TGTGCCAGCAGCCAGCTCCCGGGACCCTCAAACTATGGCTACACCTTC. Translating gives CASSQLPGPSNYGYTF.

In its sample, this clonotype was seen many times. The V call is TRBV12-3 or TRBV12-4, the J call TRBJ2-2; no definite D call. With 6 bases removed from V and 5 bases from J, the gap between germline ends came to 7 bases. The CDR3 length is 12 residues. This CDR3 reads CASSHPTGELFF. CDR3 nucleotides: TGTGCCAGCAGCCATCCAACCGGGGAGCTGTTTTTT.

In its sample, this clonotype was seen many times. The chain employs TRBV20-1 and TRBJ2-5; D is unresolved. This CDR3 comprises 12 residues. Trimming cost V 4 bases and J 2 bases, with 8 bases left between them. CDR1 and CDR2 (germline): DFQATT, SNEGSKA (reference sequence). CDR3 protein: CSAKWQQETQYF. The CDR3 bases are TGCAGTGCTAAGTGGCAGCAAGAGACCCAGTACTTC.

This clonotype was counted many times. This chain links TRBV9 with TRBJ2-5; 7 bases fit TRBD2. Trimming cost V 2 bases and J 4 bases; bases outside gene matches: 5. Germline CDR1 SGDLS, CDR2 YYNGEE. This CDR3 is 14 amino acids long. CDR3 DNA: TGTGCCAGCAGCGTTAGAGCGGGGCGAGAGACCCAGTACTTC. It yields the protein CASSVRAGRETQYF.

This clonotype was seen only a few times. The chain links TRBV28 to TRBJ2-6; 9 nucleotides line up with TRBD1. The CDR3 length is 14 residues. The V gene's germline CDR1 is MDHEN and CDR2 SYDVKM. The ends lost 7 bases at V and 15 bases at J; junction bases unmatched: 13. Written as DNA, the CDR3 is TGTGCCAGCAACCGCCCCGGGACAGGGTCTGGCCTGACTTTC. As protein: CASNRPGTGSGLTF.

There are a few counts of this clonotype. The chain joins TRBV5-1 to TRBJ2-2; a possible D gene is TRBD2 (5 bases). Germline assignment: CDR1 SGHRS and CDR2 YFSETQ. Trimming took 1 base from V and 0 from J, leaving 10 bases between them. CDR3 size: 16 residues. The CDR3 DNA is TGCGCCAGCAGCTTGACCCCCGGGGCGAACACCGGGGAGCTGTTTTTT. It yields the protein CASSLTPGANTGELFF. Complete variable domain (other parts from reference TRBV5-1 and TRBJ2-2): KAGVTQTPRYLIKTRGQQVTLSCSPISGHRSVSWYQQTPGQGLQFLFEYFSETQRNKGNFPGRFSGRQFSNSRSEMNVSTLELGDSALYLCASSLTPGANTGELFFGEGSRLTVL.

Many counts were recorded for this clonotype. This chain joins TRBV5-1 and TRBJ2-7, with D uncertain. The CDR3 loop spans 14 amino acids. The V gene lost 1 base and the J gene lost 2 bases, with 10 bases spanning the gap. Germline V gene data show CDR1 as SGHRS and CDR2 as YFSETQ. CDR3 nucleotide sequence: TGCGCCAGCAGCTTGAAATCAGTCACCTACGAGCAGTACTTC. It encodes CASSLKSVTYEQYF.

This clonotype was detected many times. The chain joins TRBV29-1 to TRBJ1-2; D is ambiguous. This CDR3 spans 17 amino acids. The ends were cut back, 5 bases at V and 0 bases at J, with 22 bases in the middle. Per germline, CDR1 SQVTM and CDR2 ANQGSEA. The CDR3 loop reads CSVLGRQAPPANYGYTF. The CDR3 nucleotides are TGCAGCGTTCTTGGACGGCAGGCCCCACCCGCTAACTATGGCTACACCTTC.

This clonotype has at least ten counts. The gene calls are TRBV6-5 and TRBJ1-1, with D unresolved. The CDR3 consists of 14 residues. Germline V gene sequence: CDR1 MNHEY, CDR2 SVGAGI. Between the trimmed V and J ends, which lost 7 bases and 1 base, there was a span of 13 bases. CDR3 sequence: CASTRTGQNTEAFF. The CDR3 bases are TGTGCCAGCACCAGGACCGGTCAGAACACTGAAGCTTTCTTT.

This clonotype occurred many times. V gene TRBV30 combines with J gene TRBJ1-2; the match to TRBD1 covers 10 bases. Germline V CDR1 and CDR2: GTSNPN, SVGIG (reference sequence). The CDR3 runs to 15 residues. Trimming cost V 2 bases and J 1 base; bases outside gene matches: 4. As DNA, the CDR3 is TGTGCCTGGAGTCAGACAGGGGGCGGTAACTATGGCTACACCTTC. This codes for CAWSQTGGGNYGYTF.